This TCR beta chain came from a study of control samples from healthy donors and cancer patients. The protocol was immunoSEQ multiplex PCR, while the TCRdb copy is restricted to in-frame clones and leaves out a portion. The repertoire consists of under 150,000 clones, with 80% to 90% occurring once and the leading ten covering just under 3%. The germline CDR1 and CDR2 sequences are SGHTA and FQGNSA. V gave up 6 bases and J gave up 9 bases, with 12 bases separating them. The CDR3 spans 12 residues. The clonotype comes from a man in his 60s in good health. The chain links TRBV7-2 to TRBJ1-5; D uncertain. The sample comprised blood. The chain's CDR3 is CASSLNTGPQHF. CDR3 bases: TGTGCCAGCAGTCTAAACACCGGGCCCCAGCATTTT.